This TCR beta chain was recorded in a study of T cells in Graves' hyperthyroidism and ophthalmopathy. Study results and caveats: Appearing also in blood were most of the thyroid clonotypes expanded above 0.001.

Trimming took 4 bases from V and 3 from J; bases not matched to a gene: 5. The CDR3 covers 15 residues. CDR1 is SNHLY and CDR2 is FYNNEI in the germline V gene. RNA transcripts were the template for amplifying TCR beta CDR3 regions. First-round RT-PCR with HTBI primers amplified the TCR CDR3 region. TCRdb re-called the multiplex PCR reads through MiXCR, storing one row per CDR3 protein. The repertoire has 560,000 or so distinct CDR3 sequences, about 20% of them found once; the top ten carry roughly 50%. This clonotype turned up a few times. Its antigen is not identified. Criteria for exclusion of patients were uncontrolled infection, other autoimmune disease, pregnancy or lactation.

The TCR sequence derives from a man in his forties with Graves' ophthalmopathy. This chain joins TRBV2 and TRBJ2-7, with 11 bases lining up with TRBD1. Source material: blood. In DNA, the CDR3 is TGTGCCAGCAGTGGCCGGACAGGGGGCAACTACGAGCAGTACTTC. Translation: CASSGRTGGNYEQYF.